Included here is one T cell receptor beta chain sequence, with context. The clone's antigen remains unknown. Base qualities are not at hand, and no much larger clone is one base apart. The cohort consisted of 670 or so healthy bone marrow donors. At the time of sampling, all cohort members were nominally healthy, though unrecorded immune exposures were likely present. The donor was CMV seronegative and was included in the group of a few hundred seronegative cohort members. A peripheral blood sample was collected from each donor, and TCR beta sequencing was performed on peripheral blood mononuclear cells. The Qiagen DNeasy Blood Extraction Kit was used to extract genomic DNA from the blood cell samples. Trimming removed 1 base from V and 1 base from J, leaving 7 bases between the germline ends. The CDR3 contains 13 residues, cysteine and phenylalanine counted. Only the CDR3 portion is preserved as DNA: 39 bases, with reading frame beginning at the first base. For CDR1 and CDR2, the germline V gene lists SQVTM and ANQGSEA.

Library creation used the immunoSEQ multiplex PCR assay. For the multiplex PCR, a mixture combining 60 forward primers for TCR Vbeta segments and 13 reverse primers for TCR Jbeta segments was used. The CDR3 region of rearranged TCR beta genes was amplified from genomic DNA by a multiplex PCR assay. Amplified TCR beta libraries were sequenced as 87-base-pair reads on the Illumina HiSeq System. Per the original workflow: In a later analysis, 70 million to 95 million unique TCR beta chains were counted across the roughly 670 repertoires, and roughly 9.9 million of these chains were shared by at least two donors. To remove PCR and sequencing errors, raw reads were error-corrected and collapsed into unique sequences using a nearest-neighbor algorithm that merged closely related sequences. V, D and J gene segments were assigned by aligning CDR3 sequences to IMGT reference sequences. Each retained sequence needed at least a six-nucleotide match to both a V gene segment and a J gene segment. A rearrangement counted as productive if the CDR3 had no stop codons and remained in frame with V and J, and every other rearrangement counted as non-productive. CDR3 was defined by IMGT convention, running from the second conserved V-encoded cysteine to the conserved J-encoded phenylalanine. The earlier analysis of about 620 of the donors excluded sequences that lacked an unambiguous match to a single V gene segment. In an earlier analysis of 450 to 700 of the donors, V segments were called functional above 56.7% productive rearrangements and were called segregating when the between-donor standard deviation exceeded 5%. A statistical classification framework was built to diagnose cytomegalovirus status from the catalog of TCR beta chain sequences. In a later analysis, V and J genes were assigned by comparing TCR nucleotide sequences against IMGT/GENE-DB human TR gene sequences. The TCRdist pipeline was used in a later analysis to assign CDR3 sequences and most-parsimonious VDJ recombination scenarios. In a later analysis, each TCR beta chain was defined by its CDR3 amino acid sequence together with its V-gene family, and reads lacking a unique V-gene family were excluded. In a later analysis, several hundred highly shared, low-generation-probability nucleotide sequences were removed to address suspected cross-contamination and a sequencing artifact. In a later analysis, a clonal expansion index for each public chain was calculated from normalized within-repertoire ranks of inferred template counts. In a later analysis, generation probabilities were computed using a VDJ recombination model fitted to out-of-frame rearrangements, and the results were checked against IGoR. In a later analysis, hypergeometric tests were used to score TCR-TCR, TCR-HLA and TCR-CMV co-occurrence, with a repertoire-size bias correction applied to TCR pairs. In a later analysis, false discovery rates were estimated by permuting HLA or CMV assignments 20 times. In a later analysis, co-occurring TCRs were grouped using DBSCAN, and TCRdist sequence similarity was added for clustering within HLA-allele-positive subsets. Repertoires with fewer than 30,000 or more than 120,000 public chains, plus five repertoires with anomalous nucleotide sharing, were excluded from co-occurrence clustering. The immuneACCESS repertoire file appears here via TCRdb, limited to in-frame rearrangements. These files lack a portion of the clones; in checked studies, under half of the deficit traces to unresolved V genes, and the cause of the others is not known. V, J and clone size reflect that table, while D and trimming were determined from the DNA. Present in this sample are roughly 87,000 clones, roughly 75% of which were seen just once. The ten largest account for around 4.3% of the sample.

The record originates from a study of cytomegalovirus exposure and HLA in healthy donors (dated by TCRdb to about 2017). With regard to the full study: An earlier analysis of 587 of the donors reported about 290 Gb of sequence data and 100 million to 130 million unique TCR beta sequences from 150 million to 200 million T cells. Roughly 300 gigabases of sequencing data and some 85 million unique TCR sequences were included in an early release covering several hundred HLA-typed donors. Of the 300 to 500 genotyped donors, 70% to 90% were placed in the genetic ancestry cluster associated with self-reported Caucasian donors. The study was designed to test whether signatures of past pathogen exposure could be identified by cataloging public T cell receptors. The study profiled the T cell repertoires of under 850 subjects by immunosequencing and related them to cytomegalovirus serostatus. In addition to the first cohort of roughly 700 subjects, a separate validation cohort of approximately 120 different subjects was used. The study combined high-throughput TCR immunosequencing, statistical association of individual TCRs with disease status, and machine learning to predict cytomegalovirus infection status. A later analysis re-analyzed previously published TCR beta repertoires from hundreds of donors and added high-resolution HLA genotyping to study TCR occurrence patterns. Rather than drawing on any new phenotypic data, the later analysis identified candidate immune exposures from TCR beta sequences and the way those sequences occurred across donors. In an earlier analysis of roughly 580 of the donors, high-throughput TCR beta sequencing was used to judge whether each TCR beta V gene segment behaved as functional or pseudogenic. Donor age, sex, ethnicity and CMV serostatus were compiled together with the repertoire data. A later genetic analysis took genome-wide SNP genotypes for 398 of the 666 donors and used that subset as a discovery cohort. All discovery cohort repertoires had been generated using a single sequencing platform. Both class I and class II loci were covered by HLA typing, at four-digit resolution. The number of donors typed differed by locus, with roughly 629-640 for A, B, C, DRB1 and DQB1, over 500 for DQA1, about 610 for DPA1, and around 460 for DPB1. Roughly five DR-DQ haplotypes were handled as single units for association and clustering, since linkage in the cohort was strong. Across around 400 genotyped donors of the cohort, an average of about 250,000 unique TCR beta nucleotide sequences per donor were sequenced, and around 20% of those sequences were non-productive. What the study reported, not specific to this receptor: Because counts were too low, around 17 rarely observed V segments, including chromosome 9 orphons, were left out of the earlier analysis of some 600 of the donors. Specific HLA alleles were associated with 15,000 to 20,000 TCR beta sequences at a false discovery rate of 0.05 in a later analysis. In this cohort, only TCR beta chains were sequenced, and detectable features were limited by the absence of alpha or paired-chain data. Roughly uniform sequencing depth across donors was assumed in presence/absence analyses, although this assumption may not hold. In vitro tests confirmed that a few of the cytomegalovirus-associated TCR beta chains recognize cytomegalovirus antigens. A cluster of highly shared sequence variants was judged likely to represent a technical artifact of the sequencing pipeline. Correlated functional status among segregating V segments might reflect linkage disequilibrium, but an unknown experimental factor could not be ruled out. A later analysis found that TCR association rates varied across HLA loci, with DRB1 alleles showing the most associated TCRs and HLA-C alleles the fewest. Because the 87-base-pair reads could not distinguish some IMGT-functional V segments, including TRBV6-2 and TRBV6-3, those segments were excluded. Across donors, most TCR sequences were observed very rarely, whereas some public TCRs were present in many individuals. A total of around 150 TCR beta chains were listed by the study as associated with cytomegalovirus. In a later analysis, several top co-occurrence clusters were reported to appear linked to parvovirus B19, influenza, CMV and Epstein-Barr virus. Most CMV-associated TCR beta chains appeared to be HLA-restricted in a later analysis, and the HLA associations seemed to be driven largely by CMV exposure. The authors suggested that the approach could potentially be extended to other disease states and immunological phenotypes. A further reported finding was that TCR beta sequences accurately predicted the HLA-A and HLA-B alleles for most subjects in the first cohort. A later genetic analysis associated a missense DCLRE1C variant with V-gene and J-gene trimming of TCR beta chains, and an independent cohort replicated the association. Immune exposure information for the cohort was limited to CMV serostatus. According to a later genetic analysis, donors in an Asian-associated ancestry cluster had fewer N-insertions in productive TCRs than the roughly 670-donor mean. In an earlier analysis of approximately 590 of the donors, most TCR beta V segments appeared in productive rearrangements about 87% or about 30% of the time, broadly matching IMGT annotations. The classifier was reported to diagnose cytomegalovirus status with high specificity and sensitivity in both the original and validation cohorts. Because HLA typing was unavailable for some donors at each locus, only the typed subset was used in association tests. In a later analysis, HLA-associated TCR beta chains were found to be more clonally expanded and to have lower generation probabilities than equally common non-associated chains. Strong co-occurrence of HLA alleles, especially DR and DQ, made assigning TCR associations to individual alleles difficult.

The receptor's source is a man aged 55 to 70 in good health and CMV-seronegative. The chain joins TRBV29-1 to TRBJ1-1; the D gene cannot be resolved reliably. The sample comprised PBMCs. The DNA sequence is as follows: TGCAGCGTTGAAGGAACATGGAACACTGAAGCTTTCTTT. This yields the protein CSVEGTWNTEAFF.